A selection of T cell receptor beta chains follows, all from one sample in a study of molecular identifiers for immune sequencing clone quantification. TCRdb reprocessed the PCR reads via MiXCR and lists one record per CDR3 protein. Among over 550,000 distinct CDR3 sequences, roughly 27% were seen once, and the ten largest hold about 0.78%. The sample taken for sequencing was naive CD8+ T cells from blood, with Jurkat cell RNA spiked in. All receptors come from a human donor in good health. Some libraries in this study had Jurkat cell RNA spiked in. CDR3s include the opening cysteine and the closing phenylalanine or tryptophan. A D gene is named only where the DNA matches it firmly. Clone size is shown for a subset of rows, as once, few, many or a class of expanded clone.

V gene: TRBV14; CDR3 length: 18; D gene: TRBD2; clone size: few; J gene: TRBJ2-2; CDR3 protein: CASSLRTSGRAHTGELFF; CDR3 DNA: TGTGCCAGCAGCCTCCGGACTAGCGGGAGGGCCCACACCGGGGAGCTGTTTTTT
V gene: TRBV7-9; CDR3 length: 14; D gene: .; clone size: many; J gene: TRBJ2-3; CDR3 protein: CASSFRSGTDTQYF; CDR3 DNA: TGTGCCAGCAGCTTCCGCTCTGGCACAGATACGCAGTATTTT
V gene: TRBV6-5; CDR3 length: 13; D gene: .; clone size: few; J gene: TRBJ1-1; CDR3 protein: CASSYFPNTEAFF; CDR3 DNA: TGTGCCAGCAGTTACTTCCCGAACACTGAAGCTTTCTTT
V gene: TRBV12-3/TRBV12-4; CDR3 length: 15; D gene: TRBD1; clone size: .; J gene: TRBJ2-7; CDR3 protein: CASSTGVGDAMGQYF; CDR3 DNA: TGTGCCAGCAGTACAGGGGTCGGCGACGCGATGGGGCAGTACTTC
V gene: TRBV4-2; CDR3 length: 15; D gene: .; clone size: .; J gene: TRBJ1-2; CDR3 protein: CASSQEPKGSYGYTF; CDR3 DNA: TGTGCCAGCAGCCAAGAACCAAAGGGATCCTATGGCTACACCTTC
V gene: TRBV6-5; CDR3 length: 16; D gene: .; clone size: many; J gene: TRBJ2-3; CDR3 protein: CASSSQTHPNTDTQYF; CDR3 DNA: TGTGCCAGCAGTTCACAGACCCACCCGAACACAGATACGCAGTATTTT
V gene: TRBV7-2; CDR3 length: 14; D gene: TRBD2; clone size: .; J gene: TRBJ2-1; CDR3 protein: CATWGGPNYNEQFF; CDR3 DNA: TGTGCCACCTGGGGAGGGCCAAACTACAATGAGCAGTTCTTC
V gene: TRBV4-1; CDR3 length: 15; D gene: .; clone size: .; J gene: TRBJ1-5; CDR3 protein: CASSQVANSNQPQHF; CDR3 DNA: TGCGCCAGCAGCCAAGTTGCAAATAGCAATCAGCCCCAGCATTTT
V gene: TRBV13; CDR3 length: 13; D gene: TRBD1; clone size: .; J gene: TRBJ1-6; CDR3 protein: CASSAGQGFPLHF; CDR3 DNA: TGTGCCAGCAGTGCGGGACAGGGTTTTCCCCTCCACTTT
V gene: TRBV20-1; CDR3 length: 13; D gene: TRBD1; clone size: .; J gene: TRBJ1-3; CDR3 protein: CSARQTGRNTICF; CDR3 DNA: TGCAGTGCTAGACAGACAGGGAGAAACACCATATGTTTT
V gene: TRBV3-1; CDR3 length: 15; D gene: TRBD1; clone size: .; J gene: TRBJ2-5; CDR3 protein: CASSPDRGKQETQYF; CDR3 DNA: TGTGCCAGCAGTCCGGACAGGGGAAAGCAAGAGACCCAGTACTTC
V gene: TRBV6-6; CDR3 length: 15; D gene: TRBD1; clone size: many; J gene: TRBJ1-5; CDR3 protein: CASRPDRDANQPQHF; CDR3 DNA: TGTGCCAGCAGACCTGACAGGGACGCGAATCAGCCCCAGCATTTT
V gene: TRBV12-3/TRBV12-4; CDR3 length: 21; D gene: TRBD2; clone size: many; J gene: TRBJ2-3; CDR3 protein: CASSGLAGGLTRLSVTDTQYF; CDR3 DNA: TGTGCCAGCAGTGGACTAGCGGGGGGCCTCACAAGGTTATCGGTCACAGATACGCAGTATTTT
V gene: TRBV10-3; CDR3 length: 15; D gene: .; clone size: .; J gene: TRBJ2-5; CDR3 protein: CAISDLPGRGETQYF; CDR3 DNA: TGTGCCATCAGTGATCTTCCAGGGCGTGGGGAGACCCAGTACTTC
V gene: TRBV6-6; CDR3 length: 16; D gene: TRBD2; clone size: few; J gene: TRBJ2-7; CDR3 protein: CARNLTGLAETYEQYF; CDR3 DNA: TGTGCCAGAAATTTAACCGGACTAGCGGAGACCTACGAGCAGTACTTC
V gene: TRBV28; CDR3 length: 17; D gene: TRBD1; clone size: few; J gene: TRBJ2-7; CDR3 protein: CASSLKPGQGPADEQYF; CDR3 DNA: TGTGCCAGCAGTCTAAAGCCGGGACAGGGACCGGCGGACGAGCAGTACTTC
V gene: TRBV6-5; CDR3 length: 18; D gene: TRBD1; clone size: once; J gene: TRBJ2-2; CDR3 protein: CAGTKKGTGGFHTGELFF; CDR3 DNA: TGTGCCGGCACCAAAAAAGGGACAGGGGGGTTTCACACCGGGGAGCTGTTTTTT
V gene: TRBV28; CDR3 length: 15; D gene: .; clone size: many; J gene: TRBJ2-7; CDR3 protein: CASSFSRRGTYEQYF; CDR3 DNA: TGTGCCAGCAGTTTTAGCCGTCGGGGGACCTACGAGCAGTACTTC
V gene: TRBV25-1; CDR3 length: 14; D gene: .; clone size: .; J gene: TRBJ2-7; CDR3 protein: CASTLSGSSYEQYF; CDR3 DNA: TGTGCCAGCACCTTATCTGGGAGCTCCTACGAGCAGTACTTC
V gene: TRBV27; CDR3 length: 13; D gene: .; clone size: few; J gene: TRBJ1-2; CDR3 protein: CASSFGAASGYTF; CDR3 DNA: TGTGCCAGCAGTTTCGGGGCAGCCTCTGGCTACACCTTC
V gene: TRBV27; CDR3 length: 16; D gene: TRBD2; clone size: .; J gene: TRBJ2-1; CDR3 protein: CASSLLAGVGYNEQFF; CDR3 DNA: TGTGCCAGCAGTTTATTAGCGGGAGTTGGGTACAATGAGCAGTTCTTC
V gene: TRBV2; CDR3 length: 15; D gene: TRBD2; clone size: .; J gene: TRBJ2-1; CDR3 protein: CASSALAGGPNEQFF; CDR3 DNA: TGTGCCAGCAGCGCACTAGCGGGGGGCCCCAATGAGCAGTTCTTC
V gene: TRBV30; CDR3 length: 11; D gene: .; clone size: few; J gene: TRBJ2-1; CDR3 protein: CAWRSPNEQFF; CDR3 DNA: TGTGCCTGGAGGTCCCCAAATGAGCAGTTCTTC
V gene: TRBV6-6; CDR3 length: 17; D gene: .; clone size: many; J gene: TRBJ2-3; CDR3 protein: CASSYYRGGASTDTQYF; CDR3 DNA: TGTGCCAGCAGTTACTACCGCGGTGGAGCTAGCACAGATACGCAGTATTTT
V gene: TRBV4-3; CDR3 length: 16; D gene: TRBD2; clone size: many; J gene: TRBJ2-3; CDR3 protein: CASSQGLRGGLDTQYF; CDR3 DNA: TGCGCCAGCAGCCAAGGGCTGCGGGGGGGGTTAGATACGCAGTATTTT
V gene: TRBV9; CDR3 length: 14; D gene: .; clone size: .; J gene: TRBJ2-5; CDR3 protein: CASSALRGGETQYF; CDR3 DNA: TGTGCCAGCAGCGCCTTGCGGGGCGGGGAGACCCAGTACTTC
V gene: TRBV6-5; CDR3 length: 15; D gene: TRBD1; clone size: .; J gene: TRBJ2-3; CDR3 protein: CASSYGTGRADTQYF; CDR3 DNA: TGTGCCAGCAGTTACGGGACAGGGAGGGCAGATACGCAGTATTTT
V gene: TRBV6-5; CDR3 length: 16; D gene: TRBD1; clone size: .; J gene: TRBJ1-1; CDR3 protein: CASDRDYLNSGTEAFF; CDR3 DNA: TGTGCCTCGGACAGGGACTACCTCAACTCGGGCACTGAAGCTTTCTTT
V gene: TRBV7-6; CDR3 length: 14; D gene: .; clone size: .; J gene: TRBJ1-6; CDR3 protein: CASSPGHGNSPLHF; CDR3 DNA: TGTGCCAGCAGCCCGGGACACGGAAATTCACCCCTCCACTTT
V gene: TRBV7-6; CDR3 length: 14; D gene: .; clone size: many; J gene: TRBJ2-7; CDR3 protein: CASSPTGPLGEQYF; CDR3 DNA: TGTGCCAGCAGCCCAACTGGGCCACTGGGTGAGCAGTACTTC
V gene: TRBV7-9; CDR3 length: 15; D gene: .; clone size: .; J gene: TRBJ1-5; CDR3 protein: CASSPSWGQNQPQHF; CDR3 DNA: TGTGCCAGCAGCCCGAGCTGGGGACAAAATCAGCCCCAGCATTTT
V gene: TRBV2; CDR3 length: 17; D gene: TRBD2; clone size: .; J gene: TRBJ2-7; CDR3 protein: CASSEGLAGDYVYEQYF; CDR3 DNA: TGTGCCAGCAGTGAGGGACTAGCGGGAGACTACGTTTACGAGCAGTACTTC